This T cell receptor beta chain was obtained from a study of molecular identifiers for immune sequencing clone quantification. As CD8+CD4-CCR7+CD45RA+ cells, naive CD8 T cells were sorted. TCRdb analysed the PCR reads with MiXCR anew, one entry per CDR3 protein. The sample holds some 100,000 distinct CDR3 sequences, roughly 34% seen once. A word on this clonotype: At one end, the junction sequence differs from germline, possibly due to a read error.

There are 16 residues in the CDR3. CDR1 MNHEY and CDR2 SVGAGI come from the germline V gene. The gene calls are TRBV6-5 and TRBJ2-5; 12 nucleotides line up with TRBD2. This receptor was obtained from a human donor in good health. Some libraries in this study had Jurkat cell RNA spiked in. The material sequenced was naive CD8+ T cells from blood, with Jurkat cell RNA spiked in. Documented subset: FACS-sorted CD8+CD4-CCR7+CD45RA+ naive T cells. CDR3 in DNA: TGTGCCAGCAGTTACTCTCAGGAAACTAGCGGGAGGCGGGTGAACTTC. Residues: CASSYSQETSGRRVNF.